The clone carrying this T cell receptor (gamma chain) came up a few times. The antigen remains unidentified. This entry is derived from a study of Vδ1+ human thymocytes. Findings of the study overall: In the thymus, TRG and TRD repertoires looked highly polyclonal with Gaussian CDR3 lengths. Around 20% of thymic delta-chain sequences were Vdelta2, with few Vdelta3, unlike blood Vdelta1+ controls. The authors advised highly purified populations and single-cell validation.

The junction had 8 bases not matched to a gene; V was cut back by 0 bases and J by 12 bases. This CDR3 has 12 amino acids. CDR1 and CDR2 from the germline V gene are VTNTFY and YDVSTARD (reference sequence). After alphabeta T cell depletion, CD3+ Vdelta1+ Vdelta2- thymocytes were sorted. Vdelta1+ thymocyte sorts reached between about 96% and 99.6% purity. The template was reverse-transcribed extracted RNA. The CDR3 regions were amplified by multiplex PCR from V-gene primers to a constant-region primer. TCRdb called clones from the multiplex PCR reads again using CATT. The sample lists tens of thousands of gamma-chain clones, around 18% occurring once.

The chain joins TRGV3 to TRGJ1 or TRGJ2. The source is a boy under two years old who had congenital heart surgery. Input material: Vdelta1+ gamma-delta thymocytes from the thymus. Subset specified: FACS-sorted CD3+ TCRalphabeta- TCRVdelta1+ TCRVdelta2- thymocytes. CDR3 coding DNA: TGTGCCACCTGGGACAGGCATGGTAGGAAACTCTTT. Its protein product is CATWDRHGRKLF.